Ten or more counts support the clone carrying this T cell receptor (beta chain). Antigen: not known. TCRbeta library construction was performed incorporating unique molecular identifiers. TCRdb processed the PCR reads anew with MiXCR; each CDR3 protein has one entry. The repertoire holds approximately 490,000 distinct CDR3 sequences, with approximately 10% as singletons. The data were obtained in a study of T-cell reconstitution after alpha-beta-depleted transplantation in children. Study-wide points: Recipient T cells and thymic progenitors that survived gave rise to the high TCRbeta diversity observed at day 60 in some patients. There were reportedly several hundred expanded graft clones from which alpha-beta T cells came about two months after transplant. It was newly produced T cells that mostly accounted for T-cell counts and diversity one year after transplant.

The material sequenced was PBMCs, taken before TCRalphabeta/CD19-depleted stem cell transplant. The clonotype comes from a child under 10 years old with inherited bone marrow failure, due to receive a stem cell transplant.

The CDR3, as DNA: TGTGCCAGCAGCTCCGGGACAGACGAAGCTTTCTTT. Translating it yields CASSSGTDEAFF. The V call is TRBV7-9, the J call TRBJ1-1; 7 bases are a match to TRBD1. V was clipped by 4 bases and J by 8 bases; unmatched bases: 4. This CDR3 is built from 12 residues. In germline, CDR1 is SEHNR, CDR2 FQNEAQ (reference sequence).